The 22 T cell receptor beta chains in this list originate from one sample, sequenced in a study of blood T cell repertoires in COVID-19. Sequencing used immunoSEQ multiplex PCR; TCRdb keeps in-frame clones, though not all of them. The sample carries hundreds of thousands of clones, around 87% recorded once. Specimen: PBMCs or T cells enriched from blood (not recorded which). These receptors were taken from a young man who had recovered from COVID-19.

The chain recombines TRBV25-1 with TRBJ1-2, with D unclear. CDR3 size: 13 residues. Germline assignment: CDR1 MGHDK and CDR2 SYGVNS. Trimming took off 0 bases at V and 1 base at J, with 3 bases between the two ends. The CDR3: CASSEYGNYGYTF. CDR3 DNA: TGTGCCAGCAGTGAATACGGTAACTATGGCTACACCTTC.

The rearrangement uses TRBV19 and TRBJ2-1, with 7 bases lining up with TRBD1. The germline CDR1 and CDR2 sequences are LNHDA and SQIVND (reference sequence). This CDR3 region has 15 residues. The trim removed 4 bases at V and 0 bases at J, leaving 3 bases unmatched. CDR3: CASSRGGLSYNEQFF. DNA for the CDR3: TGTGCCAGTAGTAGAGGGGGCCTCTCCTACAATGAGCAGTTCTTC.

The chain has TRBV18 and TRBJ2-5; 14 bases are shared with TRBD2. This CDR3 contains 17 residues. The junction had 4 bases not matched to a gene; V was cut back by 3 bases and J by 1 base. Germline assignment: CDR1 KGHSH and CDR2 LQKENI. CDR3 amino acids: CASSPGLAGVRQETQYF. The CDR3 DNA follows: TGTGCCAGCTCACCGGGACTAGCGGGAGTTCGCCAAGAGACCCAGTACTTC.

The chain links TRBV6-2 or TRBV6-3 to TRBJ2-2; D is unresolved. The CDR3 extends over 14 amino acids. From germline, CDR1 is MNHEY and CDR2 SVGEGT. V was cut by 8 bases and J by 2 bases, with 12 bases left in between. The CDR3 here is CASRLTFNTGELFF. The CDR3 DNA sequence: TGTGCCAGCCGCCTAACTTTTAACACCGGGGAGCTGTTTTTT.

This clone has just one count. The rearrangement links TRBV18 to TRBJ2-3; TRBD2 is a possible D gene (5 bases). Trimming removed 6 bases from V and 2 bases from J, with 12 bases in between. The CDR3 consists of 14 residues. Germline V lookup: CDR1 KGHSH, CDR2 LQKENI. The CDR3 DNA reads TGTGCCAGCTCTGGGGTAGCGCCCACAGATACGCAGTATTTT. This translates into CASSGVAPTDTQYF.

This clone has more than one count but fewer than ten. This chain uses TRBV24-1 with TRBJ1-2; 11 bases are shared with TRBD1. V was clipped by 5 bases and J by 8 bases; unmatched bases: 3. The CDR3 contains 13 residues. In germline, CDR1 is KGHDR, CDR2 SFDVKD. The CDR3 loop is CATSGTGGVGYTF. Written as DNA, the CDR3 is TGTGCCACCAGTGGGACAGGGGGCGTCGGCTACACCTTC.

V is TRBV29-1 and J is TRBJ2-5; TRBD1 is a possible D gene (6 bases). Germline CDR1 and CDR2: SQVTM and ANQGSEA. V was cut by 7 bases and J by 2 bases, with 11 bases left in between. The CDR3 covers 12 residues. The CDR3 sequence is CSGADSQETQYF. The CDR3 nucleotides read TGCAGCGGAGCGGACAGTCAAGAGACCCAGTACTTC.

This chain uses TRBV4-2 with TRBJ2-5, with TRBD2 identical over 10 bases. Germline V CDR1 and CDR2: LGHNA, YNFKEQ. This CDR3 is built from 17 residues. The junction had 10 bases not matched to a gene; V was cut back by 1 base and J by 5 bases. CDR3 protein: CASSQGGLASGSETQYF. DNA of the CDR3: TGTGCCAGCAGCCAAGGGGGGCTGGCTAGCGGGAGCGAGACCCAGTACTTC.

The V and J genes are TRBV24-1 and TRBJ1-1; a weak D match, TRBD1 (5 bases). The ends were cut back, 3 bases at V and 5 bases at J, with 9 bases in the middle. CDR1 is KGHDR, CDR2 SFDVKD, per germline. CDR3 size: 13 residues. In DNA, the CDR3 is TGTGCCACCAGTGATGGACATCGGACTGAAGCTTTCTTT. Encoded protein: CATSDGHRTEAFF.

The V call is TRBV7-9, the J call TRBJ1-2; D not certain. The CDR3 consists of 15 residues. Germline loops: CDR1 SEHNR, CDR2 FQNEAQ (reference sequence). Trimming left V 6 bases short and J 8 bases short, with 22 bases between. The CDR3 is CASSLQLGEGFGYTF. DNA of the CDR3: TGTGCCAGCAGTCTACAACTCGGGGAGGGCTTCGGCTACACCTTC. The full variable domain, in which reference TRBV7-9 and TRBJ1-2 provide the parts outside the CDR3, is DTGVSQNPRHKITKRGQNVTFRCDPISEHNRLYWYRQTLGQGPEFLTYFQNEAQLEKSRLLSDRFSAERPKGSFSTLEIQRTEQGDSAMYLCASSLQLGEGFGYTFGSGTRLTVV.

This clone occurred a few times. This chain's CDR3 is CASSTTGYSNQPQHF. CDR3 in DNA: TGTGCCAGCAGTACCACAGGGTATAGCAATCAGCCCCAGCATTTT. The chain employs TRBV27 and TRBJ1-5, with D tentatively TRBD1 (6 bases). There are 15 residues in the CDR3. Germline-derived CDR1 and CDR2 are MNHEY and SMNVEV (reference sequence). The V end was cut by 5 bases, the J end by 0 bases, with 11 bases between.

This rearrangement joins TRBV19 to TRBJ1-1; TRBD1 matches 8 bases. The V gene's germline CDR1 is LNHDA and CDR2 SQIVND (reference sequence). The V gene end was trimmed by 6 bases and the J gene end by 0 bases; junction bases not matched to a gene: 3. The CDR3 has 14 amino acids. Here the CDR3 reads CASSRGQLNTEAFF. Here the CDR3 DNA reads TGTGCCAGTAGCAGGGGGCAGTTGAACACTGAAGCTTTCTTT.

The CDR3 nucleotides read TGTGCCAGCAGTGAATCCCGGGGTCGCTCACCCCTCCACTTT. It encodes CASSESRGRSPLHF. The V call is TRBV25-1, the J call TRBJ1-6, with D uncertain. In germline, CDR1 is MGHDK, CDR2 SYGVNS. V lost 1 base and J 10 bases, leaving 11 bases between the germline ends. CDR3 length equals 14 residues.

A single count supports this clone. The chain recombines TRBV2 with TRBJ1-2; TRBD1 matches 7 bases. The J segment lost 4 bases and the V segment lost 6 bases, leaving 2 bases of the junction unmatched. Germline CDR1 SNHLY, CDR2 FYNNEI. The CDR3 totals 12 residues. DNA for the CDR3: TGTGCCAGCAGAGCAGGGGGCTATGGCTACACCTTC. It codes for CASRAGGYGYTF.

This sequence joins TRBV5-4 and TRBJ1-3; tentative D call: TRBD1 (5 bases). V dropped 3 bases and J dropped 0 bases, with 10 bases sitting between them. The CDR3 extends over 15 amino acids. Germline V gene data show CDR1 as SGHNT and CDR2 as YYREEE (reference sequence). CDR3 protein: CASSWGSGSGNTIYF. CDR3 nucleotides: TGTGCCAGCAGCTGGGGCTCCGGCTCTGGAAACACCATATATTTT.

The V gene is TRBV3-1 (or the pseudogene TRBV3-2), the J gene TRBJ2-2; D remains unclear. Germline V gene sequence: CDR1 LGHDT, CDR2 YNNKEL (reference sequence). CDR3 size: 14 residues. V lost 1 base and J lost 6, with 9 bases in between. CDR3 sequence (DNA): TGTGCCAGCAGCCAAGGAGCACCGTCCGGGGAGCTGTTTTTT. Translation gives CASSQGAPSGELFF.

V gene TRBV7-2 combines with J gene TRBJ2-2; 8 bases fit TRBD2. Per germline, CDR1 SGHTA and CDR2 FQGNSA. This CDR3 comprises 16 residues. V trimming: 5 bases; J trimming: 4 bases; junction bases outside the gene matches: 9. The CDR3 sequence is CASSVPGLGITGELFF. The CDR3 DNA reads TGTGCCAGCAGCGTCCCGGGACTAGGTATCACCGGGGAGCTGTTTTTT.

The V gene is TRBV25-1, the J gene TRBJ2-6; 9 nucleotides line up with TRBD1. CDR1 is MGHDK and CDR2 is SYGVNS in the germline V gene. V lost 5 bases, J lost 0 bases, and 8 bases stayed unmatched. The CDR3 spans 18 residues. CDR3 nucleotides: TGTGCCAGCAGTCCCGGGACAGGGCTGGGCTCTGGGGCCAACGTCCTGACTTTC. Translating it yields CASSPGTGLGSGANVLTF.

The CDR3 loop is CASGSSGRGETQYF. DNA for the CDR3: TGTGCCAGCGGATCAAGCGGGAGGGGAGAGACCCAGTACTTC. The V gene is TRBV28, the J gene TRBJ2-5, with TRBD2 matching over 10 bases. V shed 8 bases and J 4 bases; nucleotides not matched to a gene: 7. The CDR3 totals 14 residues. Germline CDR1 reads MDHEN; CDR2 reads SYDVKM.

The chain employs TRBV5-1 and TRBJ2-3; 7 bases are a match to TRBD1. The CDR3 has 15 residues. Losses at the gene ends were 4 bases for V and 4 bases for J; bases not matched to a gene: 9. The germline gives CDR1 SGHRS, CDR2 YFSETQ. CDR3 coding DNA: TGCGCCAGCAGCCCCGGACAGGATGCTGCAGATACGCAGTATTTT. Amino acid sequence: CASSPGQDAADTQYF.

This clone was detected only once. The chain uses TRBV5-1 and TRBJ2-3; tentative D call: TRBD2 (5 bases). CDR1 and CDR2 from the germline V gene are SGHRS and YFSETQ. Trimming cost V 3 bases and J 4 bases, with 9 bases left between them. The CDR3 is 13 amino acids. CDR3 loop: CASSSQAADTQYF. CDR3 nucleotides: TGCGCCAGCAGCTCCCAAGCGGCAGATACGCAGTATTTT.

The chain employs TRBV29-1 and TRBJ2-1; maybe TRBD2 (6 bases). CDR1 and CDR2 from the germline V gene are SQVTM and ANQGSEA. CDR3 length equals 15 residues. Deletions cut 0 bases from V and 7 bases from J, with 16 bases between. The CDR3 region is CSVEDGSGWGNEQFF. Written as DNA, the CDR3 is TGCAGCGTTGAAGATGGAAGCGGGTGGGGGAATGAGCAGTTCTTC.